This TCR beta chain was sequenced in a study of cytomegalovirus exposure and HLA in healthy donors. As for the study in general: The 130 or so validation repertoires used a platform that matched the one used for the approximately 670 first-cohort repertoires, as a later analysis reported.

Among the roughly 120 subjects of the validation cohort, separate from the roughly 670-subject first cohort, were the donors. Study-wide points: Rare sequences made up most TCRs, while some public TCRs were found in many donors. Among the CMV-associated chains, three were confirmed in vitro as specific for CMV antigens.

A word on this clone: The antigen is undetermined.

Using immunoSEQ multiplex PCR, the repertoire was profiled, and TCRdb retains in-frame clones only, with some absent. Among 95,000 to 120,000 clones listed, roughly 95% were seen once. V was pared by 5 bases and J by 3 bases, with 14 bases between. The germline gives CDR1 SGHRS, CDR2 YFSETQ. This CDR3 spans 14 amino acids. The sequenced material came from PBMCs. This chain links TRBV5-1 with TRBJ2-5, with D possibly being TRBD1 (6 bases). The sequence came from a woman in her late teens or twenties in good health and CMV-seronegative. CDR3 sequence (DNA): TGCGCCAGCAGAACTGGGGGCGGAAAAGAGACCCAGTACTTC. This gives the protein CASRTGGGKETQYF.